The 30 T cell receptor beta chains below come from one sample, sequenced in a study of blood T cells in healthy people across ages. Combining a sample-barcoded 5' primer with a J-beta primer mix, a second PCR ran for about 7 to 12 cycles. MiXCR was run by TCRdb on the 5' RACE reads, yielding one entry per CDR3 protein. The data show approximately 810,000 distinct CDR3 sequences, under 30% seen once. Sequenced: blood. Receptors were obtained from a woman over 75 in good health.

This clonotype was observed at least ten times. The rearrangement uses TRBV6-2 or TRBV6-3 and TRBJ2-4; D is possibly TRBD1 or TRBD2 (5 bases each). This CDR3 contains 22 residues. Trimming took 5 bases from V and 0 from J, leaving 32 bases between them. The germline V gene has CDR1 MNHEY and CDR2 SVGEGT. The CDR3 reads CASSPRYPGADARTLAKNIQYF. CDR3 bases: TGTGCCAGCAGTCCCCGCTACCCCGGGGCAGACGCCCGAACTTTAGCCAAAAACATTCAGTACTTC.

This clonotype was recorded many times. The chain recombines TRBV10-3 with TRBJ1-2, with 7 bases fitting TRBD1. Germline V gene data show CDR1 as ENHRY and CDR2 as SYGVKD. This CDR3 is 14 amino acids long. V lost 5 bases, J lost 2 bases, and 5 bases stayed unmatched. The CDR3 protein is CAISKQGSNYGYTF. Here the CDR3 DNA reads TGTGCCATCAGTAAACAGGGGTCGAACTATGGCTACACCTTC.

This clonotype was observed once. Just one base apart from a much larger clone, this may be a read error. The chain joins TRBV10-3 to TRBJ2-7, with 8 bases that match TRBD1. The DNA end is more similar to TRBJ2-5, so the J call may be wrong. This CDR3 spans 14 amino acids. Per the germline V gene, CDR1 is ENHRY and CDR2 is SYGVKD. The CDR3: CAISGTGTGETQYF. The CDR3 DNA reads TGTGCCATCAGTGGGACAGGGACGGGGGAGACCCAGTACTTC.

Here the CDR3 reads CASSYRTTEKLFF. DNA of the CDR3: TGTGCCAGCAGTTACCGGACGACTGAAAAACTGTTTTTT. V usage is TRBV6-2 or TRBV6-3 and J usage is TRBJ1-4; D is ambiguous. This CDR3 has 13 residues. With 2 bases removed from V and 7 bases from J, the gap between germline ends came to 8 bases. The germline V gene encodes CDR1 MNHEY and CDR2 SVGEGT.

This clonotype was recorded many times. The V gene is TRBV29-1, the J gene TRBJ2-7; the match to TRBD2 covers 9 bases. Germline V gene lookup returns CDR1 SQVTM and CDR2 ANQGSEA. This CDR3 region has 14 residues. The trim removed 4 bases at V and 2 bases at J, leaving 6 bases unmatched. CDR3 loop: CSVGQAGGPYEQYF. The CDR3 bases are TGCAGCGTTGGACAGGCGGGGGGGCCCTACGAGCAGTACTTC.

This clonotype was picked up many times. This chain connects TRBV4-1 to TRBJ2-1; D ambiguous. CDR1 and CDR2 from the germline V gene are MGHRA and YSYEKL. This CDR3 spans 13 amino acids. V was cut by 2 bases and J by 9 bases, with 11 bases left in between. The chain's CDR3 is CASSQRSLLEQFF. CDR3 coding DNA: TGCGCCAGCAGCCAACGTAGCCTCCTTGAGCAGTTCTTC.

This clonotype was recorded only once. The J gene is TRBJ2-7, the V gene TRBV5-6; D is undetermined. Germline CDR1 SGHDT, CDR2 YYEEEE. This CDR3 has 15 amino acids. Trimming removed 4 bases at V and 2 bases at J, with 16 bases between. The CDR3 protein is CASSLNLASTYEQYF. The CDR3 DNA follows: TGTGCCAGCAGCCTTAACCTGGCCTCCACCTACGAGCAGTACTTC.

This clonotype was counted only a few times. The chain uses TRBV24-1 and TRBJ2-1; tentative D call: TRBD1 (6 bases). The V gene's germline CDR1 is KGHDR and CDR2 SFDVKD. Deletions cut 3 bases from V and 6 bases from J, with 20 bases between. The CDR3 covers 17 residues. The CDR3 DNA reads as TGTGCCACCAGTGATCAAATGGGGACCGGGACAAGCAATGAGCAGTTCTTC. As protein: CATSDQMGTGTSNEQFF.

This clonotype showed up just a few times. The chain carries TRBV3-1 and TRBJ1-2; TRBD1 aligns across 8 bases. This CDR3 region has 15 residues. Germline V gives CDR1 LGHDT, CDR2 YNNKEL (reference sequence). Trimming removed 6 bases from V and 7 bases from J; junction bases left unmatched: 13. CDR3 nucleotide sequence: TGTGCCAGCAGTCCCCCCCCAGGGGGCGCGAGTGGCTACACCTTC. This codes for CASSPPPGGASGYTF. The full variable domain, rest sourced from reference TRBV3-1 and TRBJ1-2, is DTAVSQTPKYLVTQMGNDKSIKCEQNLGHDTMYWYKQDSKKFLKIMFSYNNKELIINETVPNRFSPKSPDKAHLNLHINSLELGDSAVYFCASSPPPGGASGYTFGSGTRLTVV.

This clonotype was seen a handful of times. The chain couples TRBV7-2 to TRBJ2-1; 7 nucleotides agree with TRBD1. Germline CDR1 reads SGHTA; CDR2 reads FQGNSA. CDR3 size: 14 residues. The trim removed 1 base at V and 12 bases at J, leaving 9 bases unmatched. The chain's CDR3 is CASSLEGDSRRQFF. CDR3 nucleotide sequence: TGTGCCAGCAGCTTAGAGGGGGACAGTCGGCGGCAGTTCTTC.

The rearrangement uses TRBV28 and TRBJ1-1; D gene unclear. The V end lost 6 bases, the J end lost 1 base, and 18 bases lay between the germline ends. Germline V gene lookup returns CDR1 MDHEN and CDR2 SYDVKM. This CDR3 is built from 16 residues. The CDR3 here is CASSLRTLGRNTEAFF. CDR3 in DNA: TGTGCCAGCAGCCTGCGGACTCTCGGTAGGAACACTGAAGCTTTCTTT.

In nucleotides, the CDR3 is TGTGCCAGCAGCGTAGGTGCTAGCGGGGGCTGGGATACGCAGTATTTT. The encoded protein is CASSVGASGGWDTQYF. This sequence joins TRBV9 and TRBJ2-3; 10 bases map to TRBD2. The germline V gene has CDR1 SGDLS and CDR2 YYNGEE. With V trimmed by 0 bases and J by 6 bases, 7 bases remained unmatched. The CDR3 length is 16 residues.

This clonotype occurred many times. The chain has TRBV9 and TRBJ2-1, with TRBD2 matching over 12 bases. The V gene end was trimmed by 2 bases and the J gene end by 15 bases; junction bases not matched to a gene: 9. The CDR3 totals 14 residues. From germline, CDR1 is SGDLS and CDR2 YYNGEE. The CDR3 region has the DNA TGTGCCAGCAGCGTCACTAGCGGGGGGTACCAGTTGTTCTTC. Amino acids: CASSVTSGGYQLFF.

CDR3 sequence reads: CSVSGLAGGRTDTQYF. Here the CDR3 DNA reads TGCAGTGTTTCGGGACTAGCGGGGGGGCGGACAGATACGCAGTATTTT. V usage is TRBV20-1 and J usage is TRBJ2-3; 16 bases are shared with TRBD2. Germline CDR1 and CDR2: DFQATT and SNEGSKA (reference sequence). Trimming at V came to 7 bases and at J to 3 bases, leaving 7 bases not matched to a gene. The CDR3 runs to 16 residues.

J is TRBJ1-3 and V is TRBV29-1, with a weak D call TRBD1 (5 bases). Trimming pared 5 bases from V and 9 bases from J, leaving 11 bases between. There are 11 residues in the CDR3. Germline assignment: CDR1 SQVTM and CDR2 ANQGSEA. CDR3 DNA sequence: TGCAGCGTTCCTCAGGGAGGCACCATATATTTT. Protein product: CSVPQGGTIYF.

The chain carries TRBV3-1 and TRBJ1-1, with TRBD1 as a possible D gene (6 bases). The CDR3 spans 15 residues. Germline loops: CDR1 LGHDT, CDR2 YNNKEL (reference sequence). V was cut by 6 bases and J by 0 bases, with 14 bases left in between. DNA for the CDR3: TGTGCCAGCAGTAGATCAGGGGACATGAACACTGAAGCTTTCTTT. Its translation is CASSRSGDMNTEAFF.

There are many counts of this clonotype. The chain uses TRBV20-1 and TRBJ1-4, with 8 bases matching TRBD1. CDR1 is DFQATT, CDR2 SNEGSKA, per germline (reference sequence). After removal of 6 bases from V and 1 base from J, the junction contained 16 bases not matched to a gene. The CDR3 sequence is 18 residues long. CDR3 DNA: TGCAGTGCCGAAAAACAACAGGGGGGAAGGAGAACTAATGAAAAACTGTTTTTT. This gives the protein CSAEKQQGGRRTNEKLFF.

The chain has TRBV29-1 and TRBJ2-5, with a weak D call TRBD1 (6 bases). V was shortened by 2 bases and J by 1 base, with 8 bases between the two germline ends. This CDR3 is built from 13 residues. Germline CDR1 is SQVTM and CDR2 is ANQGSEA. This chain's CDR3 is CSVERGGQETQYF. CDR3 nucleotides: TGCAGCGTTGAAAGAGGGGGCCAAGAGACCCAGTACTTC.

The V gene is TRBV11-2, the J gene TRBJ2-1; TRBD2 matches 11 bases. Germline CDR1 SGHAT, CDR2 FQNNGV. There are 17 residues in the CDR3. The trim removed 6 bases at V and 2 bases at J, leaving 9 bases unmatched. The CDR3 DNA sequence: TGTGCCAGCAGGGTCCCGGGACTAGCGGTCCCCTACAATGAGCAGTTCTTC. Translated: CASRVPGLAVPYNEQFF.

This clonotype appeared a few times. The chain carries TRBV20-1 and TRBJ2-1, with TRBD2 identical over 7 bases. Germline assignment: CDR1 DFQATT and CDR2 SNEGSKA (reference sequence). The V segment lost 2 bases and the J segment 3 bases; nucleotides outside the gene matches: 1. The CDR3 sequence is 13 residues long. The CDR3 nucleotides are TGCAGTGCTAGACAGCGGGGCTACAATGAGCAGTTCTTC. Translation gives CSARQRGYNEQFF.

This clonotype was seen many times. In DNA form, the CDR3 reads TGTGCCAGCAGCCCAGGGGCAGGGTCCTGGGAGCAGTACTTC. Translated, it gives CASSPGAGSWEQYF. The V call is TRBV28, the J call TRBJ2-7; D is perhaps TRBD1 (6 bases). Germline-derived CDR1 and CDR2 are MDHEN and SYDVKM. Trimming took off 6 bases at V and 7 bases at J, with 19 bases between the two ends. The CDR3 runs 14 residues. The entire variable domain, with the rest obtained from reference TRBV28 and TRBJ2-7, is as follows: DVKVTQSSRYLVKRTGEKVFLECVQDMDHENMFWYRQDPGLGLRLIYFSYDVKMKEKGDIPEGYSVSREKKERFSLILESASTNQTSMYLCASSPGAGSWEQYFGPGTRLTVT.

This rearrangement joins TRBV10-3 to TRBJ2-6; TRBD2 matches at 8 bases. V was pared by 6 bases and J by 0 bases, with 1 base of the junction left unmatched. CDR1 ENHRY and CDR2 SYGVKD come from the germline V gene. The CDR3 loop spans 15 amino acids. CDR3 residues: CAISGRASGANVLTF. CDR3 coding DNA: TGTGCCATCAGCGGGAGGGCCTCTGGGGCCAACGTCCTGACTTTC.

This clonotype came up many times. The CDR3 spells CASSDGGGTDTQYF. The CDR3 DNA sequence: TGTGCCAGCAGTGATGGGGGGGGGACAGATACGCAGTATTTT. The chain employs TRBV6-1 and TRBJ2-3, with TRBD2 identical over 7 bases. Trimming removed 3 bases from V and 3 bases from J; junction bases left unmatched: 3. Germline lookup yields CDR1 MNHNS and CDR2 SASEGT. CDR3 length equals 14 residues.

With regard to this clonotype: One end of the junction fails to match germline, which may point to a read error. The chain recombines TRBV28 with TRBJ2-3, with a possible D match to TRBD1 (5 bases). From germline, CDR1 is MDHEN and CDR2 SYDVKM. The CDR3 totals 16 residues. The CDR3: CASSLNWGRSTDAQYF. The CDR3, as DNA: TGTGCCAGCAGTTTAAATTGGGGCAGAAGCACAGATGCGCAGTATTTT.

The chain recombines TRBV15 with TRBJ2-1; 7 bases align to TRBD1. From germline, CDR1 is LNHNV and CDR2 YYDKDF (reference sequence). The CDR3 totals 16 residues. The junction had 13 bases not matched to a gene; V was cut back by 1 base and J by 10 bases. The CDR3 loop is CATSRGDRYRQGEQFF. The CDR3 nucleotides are TGTGCCACCAGCAGAGGGGACAGATATCGCCAGGGAGAGCAGTTCTTC.

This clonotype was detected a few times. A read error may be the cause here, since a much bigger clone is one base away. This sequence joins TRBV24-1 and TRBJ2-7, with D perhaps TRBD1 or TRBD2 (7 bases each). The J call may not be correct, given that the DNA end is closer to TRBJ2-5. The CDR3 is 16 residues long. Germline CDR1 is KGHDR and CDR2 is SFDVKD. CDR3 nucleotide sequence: TGTGCCGCCAGTGATTTGGCACAGGGGAGGGCGGAGACCCAGTACTTC. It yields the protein CAASDLAQGRAETQYF.

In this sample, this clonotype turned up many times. This CDR3 reads CASSLTGGSFSYEQYF. In DNA form, the CDR3 reads TGTGCCAGCAGTTTAACAGGGGGCAGTTTCTCCTACGAGCAGTACTTC. This chain connects TRBV6-5 to TRBJ2-7, with 9 bases identical to TRBD1. Per germline, CDR1 MNHEY and CDR2 SVGAGI. V lost 4 bases and J lost 0; bases outside the gene matches: 7. The CDR3 runs 16 residues.

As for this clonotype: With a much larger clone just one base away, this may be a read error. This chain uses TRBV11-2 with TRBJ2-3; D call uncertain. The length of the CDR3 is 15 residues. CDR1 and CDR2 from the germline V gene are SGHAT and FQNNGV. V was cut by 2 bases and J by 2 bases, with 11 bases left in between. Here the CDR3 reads CASSLHSSSTDTQYF. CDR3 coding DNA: TGTGCCAGCAGCTTACACAGTTCGTCCACAGATACGCAGTATTTT.

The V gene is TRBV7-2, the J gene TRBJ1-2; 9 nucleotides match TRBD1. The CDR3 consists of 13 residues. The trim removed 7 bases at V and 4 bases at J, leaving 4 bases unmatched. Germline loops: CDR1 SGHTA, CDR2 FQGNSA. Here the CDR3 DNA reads TGTGCCAGCACAGACAGGGGGGGCTATGGCTACACCTTC. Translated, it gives CASTDRGGYGYTF.

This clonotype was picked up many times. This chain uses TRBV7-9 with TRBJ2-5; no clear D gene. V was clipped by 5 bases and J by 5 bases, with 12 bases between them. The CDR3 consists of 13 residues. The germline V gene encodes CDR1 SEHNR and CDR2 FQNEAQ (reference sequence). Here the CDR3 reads CASSPPGWETQYF. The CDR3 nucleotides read TGTGCCAGCAGCCCCCCTGGGTGGGAGACCCAGTACTTC.